What follows describes a single TCR beta chain. The source of the sample is a study of blood T cell repertoires in COVID-19. Background on the study: Spain, Italy and the United States supplied samples that represented acute and convalescent COVID-19.

CDR3 length: 17 amino acids. V lost 6 bases, J lost 2 bases, and 9 bases stayed unmatched. Germline lookup yields CDR1 SNHLY and CDR2 FYNNEI. Original methodology: Amplification of reference gene primers provided the estimated nucleated cell counts. Measured with immunoSEQ multiplex PCR; TCRdb has only the in-frame clones, and not every one. That table gives V, J and clone size, and the DNA gave D and trimming. This table has around 260,000 clones, approximately 86% appearing once. Followed longitudinally, the Seattle patients had been enrolled during active infection. This TCR was sampled from an older woman with COVID-19, enrolled during active disease. The chain employs TRBV2 and TRBJ2-5, with 13 bases lining up with TRBD2. Material: peripheral blood. The CDR3 nucleotides read TGTGCCAGCAGCGTCGGGACTAGCGGGATATTACAAGAGACCCAGTACTTC. Translation: CASSVGTSGILQETQYF.